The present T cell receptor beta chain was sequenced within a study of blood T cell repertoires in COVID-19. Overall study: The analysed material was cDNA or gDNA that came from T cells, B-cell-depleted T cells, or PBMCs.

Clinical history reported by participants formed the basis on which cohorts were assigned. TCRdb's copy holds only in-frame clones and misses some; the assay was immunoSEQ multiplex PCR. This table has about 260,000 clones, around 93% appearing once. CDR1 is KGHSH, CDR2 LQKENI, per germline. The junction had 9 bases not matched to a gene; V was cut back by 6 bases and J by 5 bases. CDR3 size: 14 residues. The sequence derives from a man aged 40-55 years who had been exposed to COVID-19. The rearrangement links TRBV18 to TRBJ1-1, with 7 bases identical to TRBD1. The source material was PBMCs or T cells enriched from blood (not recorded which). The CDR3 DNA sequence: TGTGCCAGCTCGTCAAAGGGACAGAATACTGAAGCTTTCTTT. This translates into CASSSKGQNTEAFF.